Listed here are 11 T cell receptor beta chains from one sample, sequenced in a study of shared clonotypes between healthy human individuals. Repertoires were generated with immunoSEQ multiplex PCR, while TCRdb's copy carries only in-frame clones and drops some. The data show about 520,000 clones, about 84% seen once. Sequenced: PBMCs. The receptor source for this set is a woman between 35 and 50 years old in good health. Some clones in this sample may be carry-over from other donors' samples.

This clone has only one observation. The chain joins TRBV6-1 to TRBJ2-3; D not certain. Trimming shortened V by 1 base and J by 2 bases, and 10 bases separated the two germline ends. Per the germline V gene, CDR1 is MNHNS and CDR2 is SASEGT. CDR3 length: 15 residues. As DNA, the CDR3 is TGTGCCAGCAGTGAAGGAGTGGGAACCACAGATACGCAGTATTTT. As protein: CASSEGVGTTDTQYF.

The chain employs TRBV2 and TRBJ2-7; D gene uncertain. The CDR3 loop spans 15 amino acids. Trimming stripped 3 bases from V and 2 bases from J, with 14 bases between. CDR1 is SNHLY and CDR2 is FYNNEI in the germline V gene. The CDR3 is CASSDVAVVTYEQYF. CDR3 nucleotide sequence: TGTGCCAGCAGTGATGTTGCAGTCGTAACCTACGAGCAGTACTTC. The variable domain in full, completed from reference TRBV2 and TRBJ2-7, reads EPEVTQTPSHQVTQMGQEVILRCVPISNHLYFYWYRQILGQKVEFLVSFYNNEISEKSEIFDDQFSVERPDGSNFTLKIRSTKLEDSAMYFCASSDVAVVTYEQYFGPGTRLTVT.

V gene TRBV15 combines with J gene TRBJ2-5, with D unresolved. This CDR3 comprises 14 residues. CDR1 is LNHNV and CDR2 is YYDKDF in the germline V gene (reference sequence). V lost 3 bases to trimming and J lost 5 bases, with 13 bases between them. The CDR3 region has the DNA TGTGCCACCAGCAGCCAGCTGGGTCGGGAGACCCAGTACTTC. Protein sequence: CATSSQLGRETQYF. Filled out from reference TRBV15 and TRBJ2-5, the complete variable domain reads DAMVIQNPRYQVTQFGKPVTLSCSQTLNHNVMYWYQQKSSQAPKLLFHYYDKDFNNEADTPDNFQSRRPNTSFCFLDIRSPGLGDTAMYLCATSSQLGRETQYFGPGTRLLVL.

A note on this clone: This likely reflects a read error, since a far larger clone is one base away. The chain carries TRBV10-3 and TRBJ2-3; 9 bases map to TRBD1. Germline V gives CDR1 ENHRY, CDR2 SYGVKD. The CDR3 has 14 amino acids. The CDR3 loop reads CTISGTGTTDTQYF. The CDR3 DNA reads TGTACCATCAGCGGGACAGGGACAACAGATACGCAGTATTTT.

The J gene is TRBJ1-2, the V gene TRBV9, with D uncertain. Germline CDR1 reads SGDLS; CDR2 reads YYNGEE. The CDR3 consists of 15 residues. V gave up 0 bases and J gave up 3 bases, with 12 bases separating them. For the CDR3, the DNA is TGTGCCAGCAGCGTAGATTTCCCCGGGCACTATGGCTACACCTTC. Its translation is CASSVDFPGHYGYTF.

This clone has more than one count but fewer than ten. This sequence joins TRBV10-2 and TRBJ2-7; the match to TRBD1 covers 11 bases. Germline V gene data show CDR1 as WSHSY and CDR2 as SAAADI. The CDR3 loop spans 14 amino acids. V lost 8 bases, J lost 2 bases, and 5 bases stayed unmatched. The CDR3 reads CASRRGQGAYEQYF. The CDR3 coding sequence is TGCGCCAGCCGACGGGGACAGGGGGCCTACGAGCAGTACTTC.

The chain is built from TRBV21-1 and TRBJ2-7; the table names TRBD2, a call not compared with the DNA. TRBV21-1 is an annotated pseudogene. This CDR3 is built from 16 residues. CDR3 protein: CASSKRRELSLYEQYF. CDR3 DNA: TGTGCCAGCAGCAAGAGGCGGGAGTTGTCTCTCTACGAGCAGTACTTC.

J is TRBJ2-7 and V is TRBV7-6; 11 bases match TRBD2. There are 15 residues in the CDR3. The J segment lost 1 base and the V segment lost 5 bases, leaving 4 bases of the junction unmatched. The V gene's germline CDR1 is SGHVS and CDR2 FNYEAQ. DNA of the CDR3: TGTGCCAGCAGCCCAAGACTAGCGGGGTCCTACGAGCAGTACTTC. This codes for CASSPRLAGSYEQYF. The entire variable domain, with the rest obtained from reference TRBV7-6 and TRBJ2-7, is as follows: GAGVSQSPRYKVTKRGQDVALRCDPISGHVSLYWYRQALGQGPEFLTYFNYEAQQDKSGLPNDRFSAERPEGSISTLTIQRTEQRDSAMYRCASSPRLAGSYEQYFGPGTRLTVT.

Turning to this clone: At one end, the junction sequence differs from germline, possibly due to a read error. The sample has other DNA sequences that encode this CDR3 too. Here the CDR3 reads CASSLDRQETQYF. The CDR3 nucleotides are TGTGCTAGCAGCTTAGACAGACAAGAGACCCAGTACTTC. V usage is TRBV7-7 and J usage is TRBJ2-5; TRBD1 might be the D (5 bases). Germline-derived CDR1 and CDR2 are SSHAT and FNYEAQ (reference sequence). The CDR3 is made up of 13 amino acids.

The chain has TRBV6-6 and TRBJ2-7; D may be TRBD2 (6 bases). This CDR3 has 14 residues. Deletions cut 10 bases from V and 5 bases from J, with 21 bases between. Germline CDR1 is MNHNY and CDR2 is SVGAGI (reference sequence). The CDR3 reads CATTVTRAGHEQYF. CDR3 bases: TGTGCCACCACAGTTACCAGGGCGGGACACGAGCAGTACTTC.

A word on this clone: A far larger clone is one nucleotide away, so this likely arose from a read error. The chain uses TRBV4-2 and TRBJ1-5; tentatively, D is TRBD1 (5 bases). This CDR3 spans 15 amino acids. CDR1 and CDR2 from the germline V gene are LGHNA and YNFKEQ. The V end lost 4 bases, the J end lost 5 bases, and 15 bases lay between the germline ends. The CDR3 nucleotides read TGTGCCAGCAGCCGAGATCAGGGAAGCCATCAGCCCCAGCATTTT. Its protein product is CASSRDQGSHQPQHF.